These T cell receptor beta chains were read from a single sample in a study of blood T cell repertoires in COVID-19. The protocol was immunoSEQ multiplex PCR, while the TCRdb copy is restricted to in-frame clones and leaves out a portion. The sample holds about 400,000 clones, approximately 87% seen once. Sequenced: PBMCs or T cells enriched from blood (not recorded which). The receptors here all came from a woman between 45 and 60 years old who had recovered from COVID-19. CDR3s include the opening cysteine and the closing phenylalanine or tryptophan. A D gene is named only where the DNA matches it firmly. The size field is filled for only some rows; it gives once, few, many or a size class.

d_gene	abundance	v_gene	j_gene	CDR3aa	CDR3nt
TRBD2	once	TRBV2	TRBJ2-5	CASSVGTSGKKETQYF	TGTGCCAGCAGTGTAGGGACTAGCGGTAAAAAAGAGACCCAGTACTTC
TRBD1	-	TRBV9	TRBJ1-2	CASSAYQGVGGYTF	TGTGCCAGCAGCGCCTATCAGGGGGTAGGGGGCTACACCTTC
TRBD1	-	TRBV12-5	TRBJ1-1	CASGQQGLTTEAFF	TGTGCTAGTGGTCAACAGGGGTTAACTACTGAAGCTTTCTTT
-	-	TRBV27	TRBJ1-5	CASGPLNQPQHF	TGTGCCAGCGGGCCCCTAAATCAGCCCCAGCATTTT
TRBD2	-	TRBV7-2	TRBJ2-1	CASSLVALAGVSSYNEQFF	TGTGCCAGCAGCTTAGTAGCACTAGCGGGGGTAAGCTCCTACAATGAGCAGTTCTTC
TRBD2	-	TRBV28	TRBJ2-1	CASSLGGRYNEQFF	TGTGCCAGCAGCCTAGGCGGGAGATACAATGAGCAGTTCTTC
TRBD2	-	TRBV4-2	TRBJ2-1	CASSQERVGLAGGLSYNEQFF	TGTGCCAGCAGCCAAGAGAGGGTGGGACTAGCGGGGGGTTTGTCCTACAATGAGCAGTTCTTC
TRBD2	-	TRBV3-1/TRBV3-2	TRBJ2-7	CASSRPLAGVYEQYF	TGTGCCAGCAGCCGACCCCTTGCGGGGGTCTACGAGCAGTACTTC
-	-	TRBV5-4	TRBJ1-2	CASSPTGFWGYTF	TGTGCCAGCAGTCCAACAGGGTTCTGGGGCTACACCTTC
TRBD1	-	TRBV11-3	TRBJ2-7	CASSLGGTGDEQYF	TGTGCCAGCAGCTTAGGTGGGACAGGGGACGAGCAGTACTTC
TRBD1	-	TRBV7-9	TRBJ2-3	CASSLGSGTESTDTQYF	TGTGCCAGCAGCTTAGGCTCCGGGACAGAGAGCACAGATACGCAGTATTTT
TRBD1	-	TRBV5-1	TRBJ1-4	CASSSDRTTNEKLFF	TGCGCCAGCAGCTCGGACAGGACAACTAATGAAAAACTGTTTTTT
TRBD1	-	TRBV4-3	TRBJ1-2	CASSQDHRRQGYGYTF	TGCGCCAGCAGCCAAGATCACCGACGACAGGGCTATGGCTACACCTTC
-	-	TRBV4-1	TRBJ2-7	CASSQVGGNSYEQYF	TGCGCCAGCAGCCAAGTGGGGGGTAACTCCTACGAGCAGTACTTC
TRBD1	-	TRBV28	TRBJ1-2	CASSMTGGLNF	TGTGCCAGCAGTATGACAGGGGGTCTGAACTTC
TRBD1	once	TRBV5-4	TRBJ1-2	CASSLGGDRGRDGYTF	TGTGCCAGCAGCTTGGGAGGGGACAGGGGCCGCGATGGCTACACCTTC
TRBD2	-	TRBV7-2	TRBJ2-5	CASSLGLLLAGGPGTQYF	TGTGCCAGCAGCTTAGGCCTCCTGCTAGCGGGGGGGCCAGGGACCCAGTACTTC
-	-	TRBV30	TRBJ1-2	CASHRDWGVGYTF	TGTGCCTCCCACCGGGACTGGGGGGTTGGCTACACCTTC
-	-	TRBV18	TRBJ1-2	CASSSSGGDYGYTF	TGTGCCAGCTCATCTTCTGGGGGCGACTATGGCTACACCTTC
-	-	TRBV7-2	TRBJ1-2	CASSRWGDGYTF	TGTGCCAGCAGCCGATGGGGAGATGGCTACACCTTC
-	-	TRBV4-3	TRBJ2-2	CASSQFDSKNTGELFF	TGCGCCAGCAGCCAGTTCGACTCTAAGAACACCGGGGAGCTGTTTTTT
-	-	TRBV28	TRBJ1-1	CASSLPSPLGGIGEAFF	TGTGCCAGCAGTTTACCCTCACCGTTAGGGGGAATAGGTGAAGCTTTCTTT
TRBD2	-	TRBV10-3	TRBJ2-5	CAISDQERGKETQYF	TGTGCCATCAGTGATCAGGAGCGGGGGAAAGAGACCCAGTACTTC
-	-	TRBV6-2/TRBV6-3	TRBJ1-1	CASSYGEGRRTEAFF	TGTGCCAGCAGTTACGGGGAGGGGAGGAGGACTGAAGCTTTCTTT
-	few	TRBV11-2	TRBJ1-2	CASSLGGSGYTF	TGTGCCAGCAGCTTAGGCGGGTCTGGCTACACCTTC
TRBD2	many	TRBV7-9	TRBJ2-7	CASSLAGLDYEQYF	TGTGCCAGCAGCTTAGCGGGACTAGACTACGAGCAGTACTTC
-	-	TRBV30	TRBJ1-4	CAWSGTLEKLFF	TGTGCCTGGAGCGGGACACTAGAAAAACTGTTTTTT
-	-	TRBV15	TRBJ1-4	CATSRDSRAPREKLFF	TGTGCCACCAGCAGAGACTCCAGGGCCCCGCGGGAAAAACTGTTTTTT
-	once	TRBV3-1/TRBV3-2	TRBJ1-6	CASSQGRANSPLHF	TGTGCCAGCAGCCAGGGCAGGGCCAATTCACCCCTCCACTTT
-	few	TRBV13	TRBJ1-6	CASSQQYSPLHF	TGTGCCAGCAGCCAACAGTATTCACCCCTCCACTTT
TRBD1	-	TRBV6-5	TRBJ2-7	CASSPETGTFYEQYF	TGTGCCAGCAGTCCCGAGACAGGGACCTTCTACGAGCAGTACTTC
TRBD1	-	TRBV11-2	TRBJ2-1	CASSLVSVGQGIHNEQFF	TGTGCCAGCAGCTTAGTATCCGTGGGACAGGGGATACACAATGAGCAGTTCTTC
-	once	TRBV10-2	TRBJ1-2	CASSGRGGYTF	TGCGCCAGCAGTGGAAGGGGGGGCTACACCTTC
-	-	TRBV7-9	TRBJ1-6	CASSPLPNNSPLHF	TGTGCCAGCAGCCCACTGCCGAATAATTCACCCCTCCACTTT
TRBD1	-	TRBV2	TRBJ1-4	CASSARQGTNEKLFF	TGTGCCAGCAGTGCTAGACAGGGCACTAATGAAAAACTGTTTTTT
TRBD1	-	TRBV28	TRBJ1-6	CASSPGTGVDSPLHF	TGTGCCAGCAGTCCCGGGACAGGGGTCGATTCACCCCTCCACTTT
-	-	TRBV2	TRBJ1-5	CASRTDLFYQPQHF	TGTGCCAGCAGGACTGATTTATTTTATCAGCCCCAGCATTTT
TRBD1	-	TRBV28	TRBJ1-5	CASSGTGTGGSNQPQHF	TGTGCCAGCAGTGGGACCGGGACAGGGGGATCAAATCAGCCCCAGCATTTT
TRBD1	-	TRBV11-2	TRBJ2-5	CASSLRPIYGQGQETQYF	TGTGCCAGCAGCTTACGACCAATTTACGGACAGGGGCAAGAGACCCAGTACTTC
-	-	TRBV4-3	TRBJ2-3	CASSPHTGGTDTQYF	TGCGCCAGCAGCCCCCACACGGGGGGCACAGATACGCAGTATTTT
TRBD1	-	TRBV29-1	TRBJ1-2	CSVDRNPRGFRYGYTF	TGCAGCGTTGATAGAAACCCCAGGGGGTTTAGGTATGGCTACACCTTC
-	-	TRBV6-2/TRBV6-3	TRBJ1-5	CASSYFPGGQPQHF	TGTGCCAGCAGTTACTTCCCAGGTGGTCAGCCCCAGCATTTT
-	many	TRBV30	TRBJ1-2	CAWSVLTGYGYTF	TGTGCCTGGAGTGTACTTACAGGCTATGGCTACACCTTC
TRBD1	-	TRBV6-5	TRBJ2-2	CASTEDRVTGELFF	TGTGCCAGCACCGAGGACAGGGTGACCGGGGAGCTGTTTTTT
-	-	TRBV23-1	TRBJ1-5	CASSLRQVTYSNQPQHF	TGCGCCAGCAGCCTCCGACAGGTAACCTATAGCAATCAGCCCCAGCATTTT
-	-	TRBV5-1	TRBJ1-1	CASAREGLNTEAFF	TGCGCCAGTGCGAGGGAGGGCCTGAACACTGAAGCTTTCTTT
-	-	TRBV3-1/TRBV3-2	TRBJ1-1	CASSQVQQGEAFF	TGTGCCAGCAGCCAAGTCCAGCAGGGAGAAGCTTTCTTT
-	-	TRBV6-5	TRBJ1-1	CASSYRALNTEAFF	TGTGCCAGCAGTTACCGAGCCCTGAACACTGAAGCTTTCTTT
-	-	TRBV5-5	TRBJ2-7	CASSLGRGAGYEQYF	TGTGCCAGCAGCTTGGGACGGGGGGCGGGCTACGAGCAGTACTTC
TRBD2	-	TRBV5-1	TRBJ2-3	CASSLEGGGADTQYF	TGCGCCAGCAGCTTGGAGGGCGGGGGAGCAGATACGCAGTATTTT
-	-	TRBV27	TRBJ2-7	CASSPFPGSGEQYF	TGTGCCAGCAGTCCCTTCCCGGGTAGCGGCGAGCAGTACTTC
-	-	TRBV7-6	TRBJ2-2	CASSLGGGGANTGELFF	TGTGCCAGCAGCTTAGGCGGTGGGGGCGCGAACACCGGGGAGCTGTTTTTT
-	-	TRBV5-6	TRBJ2-3	CASSRGDTQYF	TGTGCCAGCAGTCGGGGGGATACGCAGTATTTT
TRBD2	once	TRBV2	TRBJ2-1	CASSVGLAGFGNEQFF	TGTGCCAGCAGTGTAGGACTAGCGGGCTTTGGGAATGAGCAGTTCTTC
TRBD2	-	TRBV2	TRBJ2-7	CASSDTSGAAYEQYF	TGTGCCAGCAGTGATACTAGCGGGGCCGCCTACGAGCAGTACTTC
-	-	TRBV4-1	TRBJ2-1	CASSQEKTVHNEQFF	TGCGCCAGCAGCCAAGAAAAGACAGTTCACAATGAGCAGTTCTTC
TRBD1	once	TRBV5-1	TRBJ2-5	CASSSGQAQETQYF	TGCGCCAGCAGCTCGGGACAGGCACAAGAGACCCAGTACTTC
TRBD1	once	TRBV4-3	TRBJ2-7	CASSQALTGDSSYEQYF	TGCGCCAGCAGCCAGGCCCTGACAGGGGACTCCTCCTACGAGCAGTACTTC
TRBD1	-	TRBV12-5	TRBJ1-1	CASGEHRGQGVPEAFF	TGTGCTAGTGGTGAGCACCGGGGACAGGGGGTTCCTGAAGCTTTCTTT